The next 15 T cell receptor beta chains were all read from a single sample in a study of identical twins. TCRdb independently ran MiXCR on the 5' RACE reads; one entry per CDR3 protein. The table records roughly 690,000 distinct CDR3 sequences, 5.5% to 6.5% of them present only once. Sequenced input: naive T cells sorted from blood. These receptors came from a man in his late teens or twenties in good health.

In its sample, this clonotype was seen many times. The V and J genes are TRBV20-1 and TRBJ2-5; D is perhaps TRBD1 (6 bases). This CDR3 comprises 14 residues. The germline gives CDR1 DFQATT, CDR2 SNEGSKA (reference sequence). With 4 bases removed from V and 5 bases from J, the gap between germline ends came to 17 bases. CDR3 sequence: CSATTGSPGETQYF. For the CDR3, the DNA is TGCAGTGCTACCACAGGGTCACCGGGGGAGACCCAGTACTTC.

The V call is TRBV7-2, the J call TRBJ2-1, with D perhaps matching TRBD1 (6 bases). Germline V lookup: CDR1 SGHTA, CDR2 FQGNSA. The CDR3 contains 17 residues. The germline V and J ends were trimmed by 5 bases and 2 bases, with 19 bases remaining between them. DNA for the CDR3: TGTGCCAGCAGCGGCCGGCAGGGGTTGCTAGCCTACAATGAGCAGTTCTTC. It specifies CASSGRQGLLAYNEQFF.

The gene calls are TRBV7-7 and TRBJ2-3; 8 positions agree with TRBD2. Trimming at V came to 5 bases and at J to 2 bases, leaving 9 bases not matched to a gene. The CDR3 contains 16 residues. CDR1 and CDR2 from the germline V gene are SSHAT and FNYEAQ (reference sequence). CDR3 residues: CASSPKTGGNTDTQYF. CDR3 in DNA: TGTGCCAGCAGCCCAAAAACGGGAGGGAACACAGATACGCAGTATTTT. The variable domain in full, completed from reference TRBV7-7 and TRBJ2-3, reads GAGVSQSPRYKVTKRGQDVTLRCDPISSHATLYWYQQALGQGPEFLTYFNYEAQPDKSGLPSDRFSAERPEGSISTLTIQRTEQRDSAMYRCASSPKTGGNTDTQYFGPGTRLTVL.

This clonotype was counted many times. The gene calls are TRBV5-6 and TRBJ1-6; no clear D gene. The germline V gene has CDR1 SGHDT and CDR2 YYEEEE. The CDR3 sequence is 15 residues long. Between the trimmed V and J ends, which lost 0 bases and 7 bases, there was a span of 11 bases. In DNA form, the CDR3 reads TGTGCCAGCAGCTTGGGTCAGGCTGTCAATTCACCCCTCCACTTT. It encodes CASSLGQAVNSPLHF. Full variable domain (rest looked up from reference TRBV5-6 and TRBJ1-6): DAGVTQSPTHLIKTRGQQVTLRCSPKSGHDTVSWYQQALGQGPQFIFQYYEEEERQRGNFPDRFSGHQFPNYSSELNVNALLLGDSALYLCASSLGQAVNSPLHFGNGTRLTVT.

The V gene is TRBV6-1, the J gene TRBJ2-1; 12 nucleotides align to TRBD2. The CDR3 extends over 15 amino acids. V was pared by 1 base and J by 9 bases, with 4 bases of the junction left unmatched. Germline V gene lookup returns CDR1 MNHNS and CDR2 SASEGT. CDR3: CASSEGLAGGVEQFF. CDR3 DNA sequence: TGTGCCAGCAGTGAAGGGCTAGCGGGAGGGGTTGAGCAGTTCTTC.

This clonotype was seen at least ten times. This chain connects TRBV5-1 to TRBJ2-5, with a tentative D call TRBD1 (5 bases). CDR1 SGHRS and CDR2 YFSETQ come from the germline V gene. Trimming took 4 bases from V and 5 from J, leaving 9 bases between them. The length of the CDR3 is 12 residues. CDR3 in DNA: TGCGCCAGCAGCCCCAAGGGGGAGACCCAGTACTTC. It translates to CASSPKGETQYF.

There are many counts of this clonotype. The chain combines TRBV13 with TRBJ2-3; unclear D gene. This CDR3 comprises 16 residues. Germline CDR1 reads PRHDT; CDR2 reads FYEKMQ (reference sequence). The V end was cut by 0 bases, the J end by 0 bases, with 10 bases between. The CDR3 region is CASSLGQDASTDTQYF. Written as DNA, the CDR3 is TGTGCCAGCAGCTTAGGCCAAGACGCCAGCACAGATACGCAGTATTTT.

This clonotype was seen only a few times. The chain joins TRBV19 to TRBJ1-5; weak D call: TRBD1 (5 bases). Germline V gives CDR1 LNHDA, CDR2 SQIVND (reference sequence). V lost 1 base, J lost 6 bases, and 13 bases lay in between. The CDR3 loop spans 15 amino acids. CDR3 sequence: CASSIASDDSQPQHF. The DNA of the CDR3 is TGTGCCAGTAGTATAGCCTCCGATGACAGTCAGCCCCAGCATTTT.

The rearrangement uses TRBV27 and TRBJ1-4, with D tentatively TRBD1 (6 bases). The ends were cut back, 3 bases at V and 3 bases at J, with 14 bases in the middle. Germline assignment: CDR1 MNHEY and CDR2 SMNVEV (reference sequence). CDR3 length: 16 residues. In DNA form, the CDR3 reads TGTGCCAGCAGTTTTACGCGGGGGCCAGCTAATGAAAAACTGTTTTTT. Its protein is CASSFTRGPANEKLFF. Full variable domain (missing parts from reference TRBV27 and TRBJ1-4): EAQVTQNPRYLITVTGKKLTVTCSQNMNHEYMSWYRQDPGLGLRQIYYSMNVEVTDKGDVPEGYKVSRKEKRNFPLILESPSPNQTSLYFCASSFTRGPANEKLFFGSGTQLSVL.

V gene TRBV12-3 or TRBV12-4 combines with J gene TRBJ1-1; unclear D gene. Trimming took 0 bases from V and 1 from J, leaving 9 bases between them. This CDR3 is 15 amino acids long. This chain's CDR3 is CASSLALKKNTEAFF. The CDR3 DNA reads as TGTGCCAGCAGTTTAGCGCTAAAAAAGAACACTGAAGCTTTCTTT.

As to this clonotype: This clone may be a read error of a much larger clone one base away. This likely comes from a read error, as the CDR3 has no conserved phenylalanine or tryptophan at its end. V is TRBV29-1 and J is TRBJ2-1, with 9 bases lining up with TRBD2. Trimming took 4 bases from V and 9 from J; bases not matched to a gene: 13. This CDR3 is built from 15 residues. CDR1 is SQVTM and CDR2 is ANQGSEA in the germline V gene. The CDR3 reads CSVGNEAGGMGEQFC. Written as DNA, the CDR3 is TGCAGCGTTGGGAACGAAGCGGGAGGTATGGGTGAGCAGTTCTGC.

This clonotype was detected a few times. CDR3 sequence reads: CAINGQGSRSGANVLTF. CDR3 coding DNA: TGTGCCATCAACGGCCAGGGAAGCCGCTCTGGGGCCAACGTCCTGACTTTC. The chain carries TRBV10-3 and TRBJ2-6; D perhaps matches TRBD1 (5 bases). This CDR3 region has 17 residues. Germline V CDR1 and CDR2: ENHRY, SYGVKD. Deletions cut 7 bases from V and 0 bases from J, with 16 bases between.

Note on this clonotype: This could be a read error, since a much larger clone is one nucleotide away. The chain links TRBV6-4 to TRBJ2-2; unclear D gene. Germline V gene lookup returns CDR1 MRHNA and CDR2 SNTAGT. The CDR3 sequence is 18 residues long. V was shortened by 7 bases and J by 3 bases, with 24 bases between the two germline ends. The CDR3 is CASTPSLTVRLDTGELFF. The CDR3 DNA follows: TGTGCCAGCACGCCTAGTCTAACCGTCCGCTTGGACACCGGGGAGCTGTTTTTT.

The CDR3 loop reads CSVGISGIQETQYF. The CDR3 DNA sequence: TGCAGTGTCGGGATTAGCGGGATCCAAGAGACCCAGTACTTC. This chain uses TRBV20-1 with TRBJ2-5; 8 bases line up with TRBD2. CDR1 DFQATT and CDR2 SNEGSKA come from the germline V gene (reference sequence). J lost 1 base, V lost 7 bases, and 8 bases had no gene match. The CDR3 runs 14 residues.

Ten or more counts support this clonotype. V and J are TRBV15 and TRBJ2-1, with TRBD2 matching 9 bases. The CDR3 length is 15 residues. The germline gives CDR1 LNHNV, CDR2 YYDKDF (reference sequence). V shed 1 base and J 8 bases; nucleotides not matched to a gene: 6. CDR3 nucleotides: TGTGCCACCAGCAGAGGAACTAGCGGGTGGGATGAGCAGTTCTTC. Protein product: CATSRGTSGWDEQFF.